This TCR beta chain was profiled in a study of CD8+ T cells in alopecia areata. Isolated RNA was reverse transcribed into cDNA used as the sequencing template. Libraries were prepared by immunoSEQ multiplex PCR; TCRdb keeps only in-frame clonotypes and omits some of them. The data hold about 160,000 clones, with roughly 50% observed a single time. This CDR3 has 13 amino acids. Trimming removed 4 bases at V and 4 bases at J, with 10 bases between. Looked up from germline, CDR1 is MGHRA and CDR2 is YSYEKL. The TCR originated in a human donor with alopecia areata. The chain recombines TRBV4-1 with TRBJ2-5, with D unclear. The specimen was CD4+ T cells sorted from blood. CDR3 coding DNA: TGCGCCAGCAGCCCCCTAATTGGAGAGACCCAGTACTTC. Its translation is CASSPLIGETQYF.